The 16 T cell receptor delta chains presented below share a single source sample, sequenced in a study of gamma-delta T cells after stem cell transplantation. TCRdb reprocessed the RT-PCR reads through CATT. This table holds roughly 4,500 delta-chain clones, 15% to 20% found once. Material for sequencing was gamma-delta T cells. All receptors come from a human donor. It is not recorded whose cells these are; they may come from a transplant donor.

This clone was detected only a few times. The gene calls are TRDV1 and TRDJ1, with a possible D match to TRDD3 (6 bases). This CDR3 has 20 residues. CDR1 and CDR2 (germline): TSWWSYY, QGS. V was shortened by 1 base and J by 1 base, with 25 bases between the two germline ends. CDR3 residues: CALGERSLRDWDRGTDKLIF. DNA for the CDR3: TGTGCTCTTGGGGAACGTTCCTTAAGGGACTGGGATAGGGGCACCGATAAACTCATCTTT.

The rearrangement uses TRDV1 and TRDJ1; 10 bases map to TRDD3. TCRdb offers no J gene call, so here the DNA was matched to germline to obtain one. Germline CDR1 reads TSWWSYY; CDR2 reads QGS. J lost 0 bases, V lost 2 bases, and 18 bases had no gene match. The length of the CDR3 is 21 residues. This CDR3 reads CALGECNLRGIRSSYTDKLIF. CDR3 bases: TGTGCTCTTGGGGAATGCAATTTACGGGGGATACGATCCTCATACACCGATAAACTCATCTTT.

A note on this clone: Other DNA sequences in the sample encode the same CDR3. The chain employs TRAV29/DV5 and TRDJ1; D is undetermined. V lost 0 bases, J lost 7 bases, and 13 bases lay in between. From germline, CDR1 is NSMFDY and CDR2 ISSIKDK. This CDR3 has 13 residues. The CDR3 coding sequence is TGTGCAGCAAGCGCGAAAGGGAGGGGTAAACTCATCTTT. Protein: CAASAKGRGKLIF.

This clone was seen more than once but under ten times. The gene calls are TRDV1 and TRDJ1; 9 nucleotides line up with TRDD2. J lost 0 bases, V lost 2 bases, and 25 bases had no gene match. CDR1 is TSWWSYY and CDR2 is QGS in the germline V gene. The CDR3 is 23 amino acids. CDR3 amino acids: CALGEGGAFLHYGGLLHTDKLIF. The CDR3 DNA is TGTGCTCTTGGGGAAGGTGGAGCCTTCCTACACTACGGGGGATTATTGCACACCGATAAACTCATCTTT.

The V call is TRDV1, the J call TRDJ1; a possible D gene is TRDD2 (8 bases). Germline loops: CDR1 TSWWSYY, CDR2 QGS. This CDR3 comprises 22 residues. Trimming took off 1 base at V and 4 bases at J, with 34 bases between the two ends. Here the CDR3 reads CALGERGLPTARRGIDDDKLIF. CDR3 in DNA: TGTGCTCTTGGGGAACGCGGACTTCCTACTGCCCGACGGGGGATTGACGACGATAAACTCATCTTT.

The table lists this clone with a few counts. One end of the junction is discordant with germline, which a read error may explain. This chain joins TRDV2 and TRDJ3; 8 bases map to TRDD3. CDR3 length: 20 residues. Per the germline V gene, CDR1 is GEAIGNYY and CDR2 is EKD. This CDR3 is CARDTRHRYWGPWDTRQMFF. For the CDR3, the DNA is TGTGCCCGTGACACTAGGCACCGCTACTGGGGGCCCTGGGACACCCGACAGATGTTTTTC.

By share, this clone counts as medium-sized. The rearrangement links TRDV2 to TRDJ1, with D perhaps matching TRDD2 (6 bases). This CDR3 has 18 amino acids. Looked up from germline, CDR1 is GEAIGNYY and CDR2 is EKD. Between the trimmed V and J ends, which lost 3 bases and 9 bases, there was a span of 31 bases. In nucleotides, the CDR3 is TGTGCCTGTGACCCCTCGATATCTTCTTCCTTCGGCGAGGAGGAACTCATCTTT. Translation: CACDPSISSSFGEEELIF.

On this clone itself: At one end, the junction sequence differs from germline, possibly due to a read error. CDR3 residues: CAKGLGGTALTAKLFF. CDR3 sequence (DNA): TGTGCCAAAGGACTGGGGGGCACCGCTTTGACAGCAAAACTCTTCTTT. The J gene is TRDJ2, the V gene TRDV3; TRDD3 matches at 8 bases. TCRdb carries no J gene annotation; the J gene was assigned here by matching the DNA with germline. In germline, CDR1 is TVYSNPD, CDR2 GDNSRS (reference sequence). This CDR3 has 16 residues.

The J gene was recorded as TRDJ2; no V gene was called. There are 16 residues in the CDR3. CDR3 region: CASPYCVLAYTAQLFF. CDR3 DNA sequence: TGTGCCTCCCCATACTGTGTTCTAGCTTATACAGCACAACTCTTCTTT.

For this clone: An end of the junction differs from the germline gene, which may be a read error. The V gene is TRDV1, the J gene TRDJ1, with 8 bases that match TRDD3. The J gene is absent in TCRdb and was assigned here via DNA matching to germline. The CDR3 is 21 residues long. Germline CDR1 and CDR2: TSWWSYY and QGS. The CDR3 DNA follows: TGTGCTCTTGGGTTTTTTTCCTGGGGGAACGAGTGTGTAAATAACACCGAAAAACTCATCTTT. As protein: CALGFFSWGNECVNNTEKLIF.

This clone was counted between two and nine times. In DNA, the CDR3 is TGTGCTCTTGGAGGGGGATGGTCTCCGGGGACCGATAAACTCATCTTT. It translates to CALGGGWSPGTDKLIF. The chain joins TRDV1 to TRDJ1; 7 positions agree with TRDD3. The CDR3 covers 16 residues. CDR1 and CDR2 from the germline V gene are TSWWSYY and QGS. V was clipped by 6 bases and J by 2 bases; unmatched bases: 12.

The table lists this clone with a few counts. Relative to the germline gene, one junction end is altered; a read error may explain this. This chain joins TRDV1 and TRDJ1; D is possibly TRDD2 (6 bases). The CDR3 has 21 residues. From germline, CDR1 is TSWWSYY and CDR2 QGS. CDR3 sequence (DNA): TGTGCTCTTGGGGAACTTAAGATTGCCCTACGTCCTACTGGTTACACCGATAGACTCATCTTT. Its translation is CALGELKIALRPTGYTDRLIF.

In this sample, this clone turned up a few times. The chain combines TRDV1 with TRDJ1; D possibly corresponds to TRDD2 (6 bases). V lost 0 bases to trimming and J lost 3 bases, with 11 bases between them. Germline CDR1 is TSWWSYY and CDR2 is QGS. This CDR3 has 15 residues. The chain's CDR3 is CALGELRPTSDKLIF. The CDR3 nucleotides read TGTGCTCTTGGGGAACTACGTCCTACCTCCGATAAACTCATCTTT.

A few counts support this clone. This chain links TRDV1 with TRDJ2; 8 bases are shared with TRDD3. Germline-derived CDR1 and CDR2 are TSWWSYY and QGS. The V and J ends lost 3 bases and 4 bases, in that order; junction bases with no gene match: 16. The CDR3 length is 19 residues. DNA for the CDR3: TGTGCTCTTGGGGATACTATCCTACAGGGGATACTTCCGACAGCACAACTCTTCTTT. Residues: CALGDTILQGILPTAQLFF.

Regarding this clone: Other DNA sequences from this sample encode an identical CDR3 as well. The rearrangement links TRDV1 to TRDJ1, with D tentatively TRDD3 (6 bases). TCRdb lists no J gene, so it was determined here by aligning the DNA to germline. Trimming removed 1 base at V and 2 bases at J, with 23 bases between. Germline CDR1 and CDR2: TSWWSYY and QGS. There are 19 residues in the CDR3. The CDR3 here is CALGERSRTWGTGTDKLIF. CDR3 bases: TGTGCTCTTGGGGAACGTTCTAGGACCTGGGGAACTGGGACCGATAAACTCATCTTT.

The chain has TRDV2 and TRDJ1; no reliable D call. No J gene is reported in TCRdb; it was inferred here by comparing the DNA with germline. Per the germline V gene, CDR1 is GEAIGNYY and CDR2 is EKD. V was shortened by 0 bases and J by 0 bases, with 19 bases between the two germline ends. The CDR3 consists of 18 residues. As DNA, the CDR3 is TGTGCCTGTGACACCAAGGGCTCGGAGTCCCCGTACACCGATAAACTCATCTTT. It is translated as CACDTKGSESPYTDKLIF.